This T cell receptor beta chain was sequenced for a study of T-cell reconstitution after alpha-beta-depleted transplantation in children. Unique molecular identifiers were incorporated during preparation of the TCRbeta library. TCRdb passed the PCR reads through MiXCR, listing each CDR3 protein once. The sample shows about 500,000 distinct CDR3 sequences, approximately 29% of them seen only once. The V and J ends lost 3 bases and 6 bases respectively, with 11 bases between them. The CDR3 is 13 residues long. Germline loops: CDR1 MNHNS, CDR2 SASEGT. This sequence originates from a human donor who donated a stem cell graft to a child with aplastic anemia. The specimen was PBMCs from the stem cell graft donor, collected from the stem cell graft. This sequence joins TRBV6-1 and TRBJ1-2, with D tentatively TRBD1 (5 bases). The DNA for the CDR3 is TGTGCCAGCAGTGATACCCAGGGACATGGCTACACCTTC. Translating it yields CASSDTQGHGYTF.